A selection of T cell receptor beta chains follows, all from one sample in a study of PD-1 blockade in classical Hodgkin lymphoma. Clones were read by immunoSEQ multiplex PCR, and TCRdb kept only the in-frame ones, dropping some. The sample has roughly 6,800 clones; about 75% are singletons. The specimen comprised peripheral blood mononuclear cells (PBMCs), sampled before the second cycle of nivolumab. The receptor set was obtained from a human donor with classical Hodgkin lymphoma. Both conserved end residues are part of each CDR3.

J gene,V gene,CDR3 protein
TRBJ2-1,TRBV28,CASSEDREVNEQFF
TRBJ2-6,TRBV19,CASSPRIDVANVLTF
TRBJ2-5,TRBV28,CASNRDRGSETQYF
TRBJ1-4,TRBV19,CASSTLRRTTNEKLFF
TRBJ2-3,TRBV28,CASSLPGTGISTDTQYF
TRBJ2-1,TRBV7-9,CASSPGLAGGQNEQFF
TRBJ2-3,TRBV5-1,CASSPGWDTQYF
TRBJ1-5,TRBV30,CAWSTTGNQPQHF
TRBJ1-2,TRBV6-5,CASSTRQGIHGYTF
TRBJ1-4,TRBV10-3,CAIRDSLGNEKLFF
TRBJ2-3,TRBV11-2,CASSLEGTSTDTQYF
TRBJ2-5,TRBV19,CASSLVLAQETQYF
TRBJ2-3,TRBV7-9,CASSSQGRPQDTQYF
.,TRBV4-2,CASSQEGVGMGRGSLEQYF
TRBJ2-3,TRBV4-1,CASSALGGSADTQYF
TRBJ2-2,TRBV6-5,CASSSGTANTGELFF
TRBJ2-4,TRBV7-2,CASTLAGAKNIQYF
TRBJ1-1,TRBV19,CASSITRNTEAFF
TRBJ1-1,TRBV5-6,CASSFGTNEAFF
TRBJ1-1,TRBV5-3,CASSLMTIAEAFF
TRBJ2-7,TRBV7-7,CASSLKLRGEQYF
TRBJ2-1,TRBV11-2,CASSWGDNEQFF
TRBJ2-3,TRBV5-1,CASSLAVGGASDTQYF
TRBJ2-5,TRBV7-8,CASTRTGGYQETQYF